These 29 T cell receptor beta chains were sequenced from one sample in a study of beta chain features in type 1 diabetes. General study results and limits: There was a moderate but significant shortening of TCRB CDR3s in all four CD4+ subsets of Type 1 diabetes patients.

The entirety of the isolated RNA underwent reverse transcription, so expressed TCRB transcripts were sequenced. Generated by immunoSEQ multiplex PCR, the TCRdb table keeps only in-frame clones and is missing some. Of some 240,000 clones in the sample, 16% are singletons; the top ten hold approximately 0.081%. For these receptors, no antigen is known. Material: naive CD4+ T cells from blood. The receptors here all came from a man aged 25-40 years with type 1 diabetes.

The chain employs TRBV5-1 and TRBJ2-3, with TRBD1 identical over 7 bases. The trim removed 2 bases at V and 0 bases at J, leaving 3 bases unmatched. The CDR3 is 15 amino acids. CDR1 is SGHRS and CDR2 is YFSETQ in the germline V gene. The DNA for the CDR3 is TGCGCCAGCAGCTTCAGGGGGTTTAGCACAGATACGCAGTATTTT. This codes for CASSFRGFSTDTQYF.

J is TRBJ2-5 and V is TRBV7-2; D is undetermined. The CDR3 is 14 amino acids. The V end lost 4 bases, the J end lost 4 bases, and 13 bases lay between the germline ends. Looked up from germline, CDR1 is SGHTA and CDR2 is FQGNSA. CDR3 nucleotides: TGTGCCAGCAGCTCACCCGGCGGATTAGAGACCCAGTACTTC. Encoded protein: CASSSPGGLETQYF.

This clone has a handful of counts. The J gene is TRBJ1-2, the V gene TRBV5-1; D possibly corresponds to TRBD1 (5 bases). V was cut by 5 bases and J by 8 bases, with 19 bases left in between. The CDR3 is 14 amino acids. Germline CDR1 is SGHRS and CDR2 is YFSETQ. The CDR3 here is CASRGPGEGHGYTF. The CDR3 coding sequence is TGCGCCAGCAGGGGGCCGGGAGAAGGGCACGGCTACACCTTC.

The chain has TRBV19 and TRBJ2-2; no firm D call. The CDR3 loop spans 11 amino acids. The germline gives CDR1 LNHDA, CDR2 SQIVND (reference sequence). Trimming stripped 7 bases from V and 6 bases from J, with 6 bases between. The CDR3 bases are TGTGCCAGTACAGAGGCCGGGGAGCTGTTTTTT. It yields the protein CASTEAGELFF.

This clone was recorded a few times. The chain couples TRBV4-1 to TRBJ2-7, with TRBD1 identical over 9 bases. The CDR3 contains 17 residues. CDR1 is MGHRA and CDR2 is YSYEKL in the germline V gene. The trim removed 4 bases at V and 2 bases at J, leaving 12 bases unmatched. The CDR3 spells CASSPLSGQGFTYEQYF. As DNA, the CDR3 is TGCGCCAGCAGCCCCCTATCGGGACAGGGATTTACCTACGAGCAGTACTTC.

The gene calls are TRBV10-3 and TRBJ2-7, with unresolved D. Germline V gives CDR1 ENHRY, CDR2 SYGVKD. V gave up 3 bases and J gave up 0 bases, with 9 bases separating them. CDR3 size: 14 residues. For the CDR3, the DNA is TGTGCCATCAGTGACAGTAGGGTCTCCTACGAGCAGTACTTC. It is translated as CAISDSRVSYEQYF.

This clone was picked up a small number of times. The chain uses TRBV29-1 and TRBJ2-1, with TRBD2 matching over 8 bases. CDR3 length: 14 amino acids. V gave up 2 bases and J gave up 4 bases; unmatched junction bases: 4. Germline V gene lookup returns CDR1 SQVTM and CDR2 ANQGSEA. The CDR3 coding sequence is TGCAGCGTTGAACGCCGGGGGGGATACAATGAGCAGTTCTTC. It yields the protein CSVERRGGYNEQFF.

The CDR3 region is CAISEGHLGETQYF. The CDR3 bases are TGTGCCATCAGCGAGGGACATCTGGGGGAGACCCAGTACTTC. The rearrangement uses TRBV10-3 and TRBJ2-5; possible D gene TRBD1, 6 bases. Germline CDR1 reads ENHRY; CDR2 reads SYGVKD. This CDR3 is 14 amino acids long. With 6 bases removed from V and 5 bases from J, the gap between germline ends came to 16 bases.

J is TRBJ2-1 and V is TRBV30; possible D gene TRBD1, 6 bases. V was shortened by 5 bases and J by 9 bases, with 14 bases between the two germline ends. Per the germline V gene, CDR1 is GTSNPN and CDR2 is SVGIG (reference sequence). This CDR3 is built from 12 residues. DNA for the CDR3: TGTGCCTGGGCCCTGGGGGACACTGAGCAGTTCTTC. Amino acids: CAWALGDTEQFF. The full variable domain, rest sourced from reference TRBV30 and TRBJ2-1, is SQTIHQWPATLVQPVGSPLSLECTVEGTSNPNLYWYRQAAGRGLQLLFYSVGIGQISSEVPQNLSASRPQDRQFILSSKKLLLSDSGFYLCAWALGDTEQFFGPGTRLTVL.

There are a few counts of this clone. The chain employs TRBV6-5 and TRBJ1-5; D is uncertain. Trimming cost V 6 bases and J 5 bases, with 11 bases left between them. The germline V gene encodes CDR1 MNHEY and CDR2 SVGAGI. CDR3 size: 13 residues. CDR3 nucleotides: TGTGCCAGCAGCACGCGGGGTCATCAGCCCCAGCATTTT. Its translation is CASSTRGHQPQHF.

This chain links TRBV7-9 with TRBJ1-5, with TRBD1 identical over 8 bases. J was trimmed by 6 bases and V by 4 bases; bases with no gene match: 5. Germline CDR1 SEHNR, CDR2 FQNEAQ (reference sequence). The CDR3 length is 14 residues. The CDR3: CASSSTTGVQPQHF. The CDR3 DNA is TGTGCCAGCAGCTCCACGACAGGGGTTCAGCCCCAGCATTTT.

The chain recombines TRBV28 with TRBJ1-1; possibly TRBD1 for D (5 bases). Trimming took 2 bases from V and 8 from J, leaving 12 bases between them. Germline V gives CDR1 MDHEN, CDR2 SYDVKM. The CDR3 covers 13 residues. The CDR3 protein is CASSLSSGSEAFF. Here the CDR3 DNA reads TGTGCCAGCAGTTTAAGTTCAGGGTCGGAAGCTTTCTTT.

The J gene is TRBJ1-1, the V gene TRBV30; D not resolved. V lost 3 bases and J 0 bases, leaving 8 bases between the germline ends. The CDR3 contains 13 residues. Germline V gives CDR1 GTSNPN, CDR2 SVGIG (reference sequence). Written as DNA, the CDR3 is TGTGCCTGGAGGGCAGGCCTGAACACTGAAGCTTTCTTT. It yields the protein CAWRAGLNTEAFF.

In its sample, this clone was seen a few times. The chain recombines TRBV5-4 with TRBJ2-4; tentatively, D is TRBD1 (6 bases). The CDR3 extends over 15 amino acids. Trimming left V 5 bases short and J 1 base short, with 13 bases between. Germline values: CDR1 SGHNT, CDR2 YYREEE (reference sequence). CDR3 loop: CASSLVGQAKNIQYF. The CDR3 DNA is TGTGCCAGCAGTCTCGTAGGACAGGCCAAAAACATTCAGTACTTC.

This clone turned up a few times. The chain has TRBV18 and TRBJ2-7, with D possibly matching TRBD1 (7 bases). The germline CDR1 and CDR2 sequences are KGHSH and LQKENI. Deletions cut 6 bases from V and 7 bases from J, with 16 bases between. The CDR3 covers 13 residues. In DNA, the CDR3 is TGTGCCAGCTCTCCCCAGGGGGGATTTGAGCAGTACTTC. Amino acid sequence: CASSPQGGFEQYF.

The chain is built from TRBV2 and TRBJ2-3; a weak D match, TRBD1 (6 bases). Germline CDR1 is SNHLY and CDR2 is FYNNEI. CDR3 length: 15 amino acids. Trimming took 4 bases from V and 3 from J, leaving 14 bases between them. Written as DNA, the CDR3 is TGTGCCAGCAGTGTACAGGGTGGAGAAACAGATACGCAGTATTTT. Amino acid sequence: CASSVQGGETDTQYF.

This clone has more than one count but fewer than ten. The chain employs TRBV29-1 and TRBJ2-1; TRBD2 matches at 9 bases. The germline V gene encodes CDR1 SQVTM and CDR2 ANQGSEA. This CDR3 is built from 12 residues. Trimming took 3 bases from V and 8 from J; bases not matched to a gene: 2. The CDR3 DNA reads TGCAGCGTTGATGGCGGGAGGGATGAGCAGTTCTTC. Amino acids: CSVDGGRDEQFF.

V is TRBV15 and J is TRBJ2-5, with 12 bases identical to TRBD2. Germline values: CDR1 LNHNV, CDR2 YYDKDF (reference sequence). J was trimmed by 6 bases and V by 0 bases; bases with no gene match: 2. CDR3 length: 15 residues. The CDR3 DNA reads TGTGCCACCAGCAGAGAACTAGCGGGAGGAAAGACCCAGTACTTC. Translating gives CATSRELAGGKTQYF. Complete variable domain (other parts from reference TRBV15 and TRBJ2-5): DAMVIQNPRYQVTQFGKPVTLSCSQTLNHNVMYWYQQKSSQAPKLLFHYYDKDFNNEADTPDNFQSRRPNTSFCFLDIRSPGLGDTAMYLCATSRELAGGKTQYFGPGTRLLVL.

V and J are TRBV5-6 and TRBJ1-5; no definite D call. The germline CDR1 and CDR2 sequences are SGHDT and YYEEEE. The CDR3 spans 13 residues. With 2 bases removed from V and 4 bases from J, the gap between germline ends came to 7 bases. DNA of the CDR3: TGTGCCAGCAGCTTTAGACCTAATCAGCCCCAGCATTTT. It encodes CASSFRPNQPQHF.

The chain employs TRBV9 and TRBJ2-7, with 7 bases matching TRBD1. Germline assignment: CDR1 SGDLS and CDR2 YYNGEE. With 0 bases clipped from V and 3 bases from J, the junction kept 6 bases outside the gene matches. This CDR3 comprises 15 residues. The CDR3: CASSVGDSVLYEQYF. CDR3 DNA: TGTGCCAGCAGCGTAGGGGACAGCGTCCTCTACGAGCAGTACTTC.

Turning to this clone: Additional DNA sequences in this sample encode the identical CDR3. The V and J genes are TRBV25-1 and TRBJ2-5; D may be TRBD1 (5 bases). The CDR3 totals 13 residues. V lost 1 base to trimming and J lost 2 bases, with 5 bases between them. Per the germline V gene, CDR1 is MGHDK and CDR2 is SYGVNS. CDR3 in amino acids: CASSESGQETQYF. CDR3 nucleotides: TGTGCCAGCAGTGAATCAGGGCAAGAGACCCAGTACTTC.

The gene calls are TRBV14 and TRBJ1-5; no definite D call. CDR1 is SGHDN and CDR2 is FVKESK in the germline V gene. V lost 4 bases, J lost 2 bases, and 6 bases lay in between. CDR3 length: 13 amino acids. For the CDR3, the DNA is TGTGCCAGCAGCCCAACGGGCAATCAGCCCCAGCATTTT. Its protein is CASSPTGNQPQHF.

This clone turned up a few times. This chain uses TRBV30 with TRBJ1-1; TRBD1 matches 7 bases. The V and J ends lost 5 bases and 1 base, in that order; junction bases with no gene match: 4. This CDR3 has 13 residues. Looked up from germline, CDR1 is GTSNPN and CDR2 is SVGIG (reference sequence). The CDR3 reads CAWGRTGNTEAFF. In DNA, the CDR3 is TGTGCCTGGGGGCGGACAGGGAACACTGAAGCTTTCTTT.

The rearrangement joins TRBV4-2 to TRBJ1-5, with 7 nucleotides matching TRBD1. The CDR3 length is 15 residues. J was trimmed by 4 bases and V by 3 bases; bases with no gene match: 6. The germline V gene has CDR1 LGHNA and CDR2 YNFKEQ. The CDR3 bases are TGTGCCAGCAGCCAGGGGCTACAGGGGAATCAGCCCCAGCATTTT. This sequence encodes CASSQGLQGNQPQHF.

The V and J genes are TRBV19 and TRBJ2-3; weak D call: TRBD2 (6 bases). The CDR3 has 13 amino acids. From germline, CDR1 is LNHDA and CDR2 SQIVND (reference sequence). Deletions cut 8 bases from V and 5 bases from J, with 14 bases between. The DNA of the CDR3 is TGTGCCAGTGCAGAGCGGGCGAAAGATACGCAGTATTTT. It codes for CASAERAKDTQYF.

The chain links TRBV7-2 to TRBJ2-7; maybe TRBD1 (5 bases). This CDR3 has 15 residues. V was shortened by 1 base and J by 4 bases, with 14 bases between the two germline ends. Germline values: CDR1 SGHTA, CDR2 FQGNSA. CDR3 residues: CASSLGSGMQYEQYF. The CDR3 DNA reads as TGTGCCAGCAGCTTAGGTTCAGGGATGCAATACGAGCAGTACTTC.

This chain uses TRBV2 with TRBJ2-1; perhaps D is TRBD1 or TRBD2 (5 bases each). Trimming left V 6 bases short and J 10 bases short, with 13 bases between. Germline V lookup: CDR1 SNHLY, CDR2 FYNNEI. This CDR3 is built from 12 residues. CDR3 nucleotides: TGTGCCAGCAGAGGGGACGGGGAAGAGCAGTTCTTC. This encodes CASRGDGEEQFF.

In this sample, this clone turned up a few times. The rearrangement uses TRBV29-1 and TRBJ2-7; TRBD2 aligns across 9 bases. Germline V gene sequence: CDR1 SQVTM, CDR2 ANQGSEA. Trimming removed 0 bases from V and 5 bases from J; junction bases left unmatched: 2. CDR3 length: 13 amino acids. Here the CDR3 DNA reads TGCAGCGTTGAAGAGGCTAGCGGGAACGAGCAGTACTTC. This gives the protein CSVEEASGNEQYF.

This chain uses TRBV5-4 with TRBJ1-2; 7 bases align to TRBD1. Trimming took 4 bases from V and 5 from J; bases not matched to a gene: 8. CDR3 length equals 14 residues. Germline-derived CDR1 and CDR2 are SGHNT and YYREEE (reference sequence). The CDR3 bases are TGTGCCAGCAGCCAGACAGGGCTTTGGTATGGCTACACCTTC. Its translation is CASSQTGLWYGYTF.